This T cell receptor beta chain was profiled in a study of T cells after yellow fever vaccination. Study in general: For low cell numbers, libraries were made with SMART-Seq v4 Ultra Low Input. The study, taken as a whole, reports: Post-booster repertoires again held most primary-vaccination clones (about 95% CD4, 75% to 90% CD8). A limited proportion of clonotypes was detected within both the CD4 and CD8 compartments.

This clonotype occurred many times. Its specificity is not known. This CDR3 region has 13 residues. With V trimmed by 5 bases and J by 10 bases, 12 bases remained unmatched. CDR1 is SGHRS and CDR2 is YFSETQ in the germline V gene. Template switching with 5'RACE generated the TCR cDNA and added a universal primer site and UMIs. Using its own MiXCR run on the 5' RACE reads, TCRdb lists one record per CDR3 protein. Here the sample spans around 350,000 distinct CDR3 sequences, around a tenth being singletons. The clonotype was recovered from a man younger than 35 who received the YFV17D yellow fever vaccine. V and J are TRBV5-1 and TRBJ2-7, with 7 nucleotides matching TRBD1. Source: PBMCs, taken on the day of the first yellow fever vaccination. Here the CDR3 DNA reads TGCGCCAGCAGTCCCCCCGGGACAGTTGATCAGTACGTC. It yields the protein CASSPPGTVDQYV.